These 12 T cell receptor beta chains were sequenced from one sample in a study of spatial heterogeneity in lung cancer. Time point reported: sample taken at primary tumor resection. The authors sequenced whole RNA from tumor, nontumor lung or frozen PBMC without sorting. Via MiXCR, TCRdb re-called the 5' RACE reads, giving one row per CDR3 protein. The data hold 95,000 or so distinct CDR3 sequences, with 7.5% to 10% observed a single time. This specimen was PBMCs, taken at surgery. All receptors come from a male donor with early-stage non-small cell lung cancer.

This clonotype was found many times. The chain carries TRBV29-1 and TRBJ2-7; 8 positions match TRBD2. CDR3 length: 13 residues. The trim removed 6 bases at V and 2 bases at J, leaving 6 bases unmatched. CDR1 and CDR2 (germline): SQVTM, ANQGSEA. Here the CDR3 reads CSVISGNTYEQYF. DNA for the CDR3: TGCAGCGTGATTAGCGGGAACACCTACGAGCAGTACTTC.

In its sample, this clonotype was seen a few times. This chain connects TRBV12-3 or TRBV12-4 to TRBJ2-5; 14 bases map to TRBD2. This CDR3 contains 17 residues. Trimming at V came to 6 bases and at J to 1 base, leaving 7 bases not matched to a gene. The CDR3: CASSRRTSGRTQETQYF. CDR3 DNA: TGTGCCAGCAGCCGCAGGACTAGCGGGAGGACCCAAGAGACCCAGTACTTC.

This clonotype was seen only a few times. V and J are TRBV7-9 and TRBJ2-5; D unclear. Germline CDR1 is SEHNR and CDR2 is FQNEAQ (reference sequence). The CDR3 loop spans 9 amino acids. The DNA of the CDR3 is TGTAGTGTGGGAGAGACCCAGTACTTC. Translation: CSVGETQYF.

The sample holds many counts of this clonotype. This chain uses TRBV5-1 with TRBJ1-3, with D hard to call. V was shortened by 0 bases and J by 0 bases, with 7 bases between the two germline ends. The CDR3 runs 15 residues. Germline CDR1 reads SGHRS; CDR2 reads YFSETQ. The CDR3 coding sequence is TGCGCCAGCAGCTTGGACCTGAACTCTGGAAACACCATATATTTT. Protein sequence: CASSLDLNSGNTIYF.

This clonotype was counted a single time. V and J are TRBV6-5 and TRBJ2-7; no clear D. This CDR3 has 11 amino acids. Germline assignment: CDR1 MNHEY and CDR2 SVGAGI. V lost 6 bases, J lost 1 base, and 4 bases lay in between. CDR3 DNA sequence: TGTGCCAGCAGGGGGTCCTACGAGCAGTACTTC. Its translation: CASRGSYEQYF.

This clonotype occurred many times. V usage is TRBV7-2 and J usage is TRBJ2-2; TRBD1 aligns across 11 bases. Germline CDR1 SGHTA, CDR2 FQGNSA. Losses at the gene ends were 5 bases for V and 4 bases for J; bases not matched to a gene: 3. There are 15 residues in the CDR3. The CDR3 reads CASSLGQGGTGELFF. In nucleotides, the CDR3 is TGTGCCAGCAGCCTGGGACAGGGGGGCACCGGGGAGCTGTTTTTT.

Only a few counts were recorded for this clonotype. CDR3 residues: CAWSKTPGGTQYF. In DNA form, the CDR3 reads TGTGCCTGGAGTAAAACCCCAGGAGGGACCCAGTACTTC. This chain uses TRBV30 with TRBJ2-5; TRBD2 is a possible D gene (5 bases). Germline CDR1 reads GTSNPN; CDR2 reads SVGIG (reference sequence). V lost 2 bases and J 7 bases, leaving 14 bases between the germline ends. The CDR3 is made up of 13 amino acids.

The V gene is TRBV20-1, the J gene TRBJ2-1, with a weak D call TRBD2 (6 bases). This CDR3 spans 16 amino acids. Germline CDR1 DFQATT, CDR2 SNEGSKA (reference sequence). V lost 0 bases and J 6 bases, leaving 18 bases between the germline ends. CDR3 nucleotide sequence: TGCAGTGCTAGAGATCGGGGGTCTCCCATCGCCAATGAGCAGTTCTTC. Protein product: CSARDRGSPIANEQFF.

The CDR3 protein is CASSWGAGGGNEQYF. In DNA, the CDR3 is TGTGCCAGCAGCTGGGGAGCGGGAGGGGGGAACGAGCAGTACTTC. The rearrangement links TRBV7-2 to TRBJ2-7, with 10 bases identical to TRBD2. The CDR3 has 15 amino acids. CDR1 is SGHTA and CDR2 is FQGNSA in the germline V gene. J gave up 5 bases and V 4 bases, and 8 bases lay outside the gene matches.

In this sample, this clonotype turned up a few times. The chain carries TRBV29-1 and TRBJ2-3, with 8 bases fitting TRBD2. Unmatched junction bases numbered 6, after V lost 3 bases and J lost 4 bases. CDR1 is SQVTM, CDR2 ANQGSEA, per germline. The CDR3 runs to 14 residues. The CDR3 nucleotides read TGCAGCGTTGATAAAGCGGGAGCATCAGATACGCAGTATTTT. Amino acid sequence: CSVDKAGASDTQYF.

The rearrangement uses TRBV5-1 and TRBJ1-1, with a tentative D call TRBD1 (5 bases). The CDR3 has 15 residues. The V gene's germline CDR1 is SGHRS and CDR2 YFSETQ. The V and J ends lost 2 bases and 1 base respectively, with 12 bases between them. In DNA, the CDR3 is TGCGCCAGCAGCTTCCTGACAGCAGAGAACACTGAAGCTTTCTTT. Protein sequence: CASSFLTAENTEAFF.

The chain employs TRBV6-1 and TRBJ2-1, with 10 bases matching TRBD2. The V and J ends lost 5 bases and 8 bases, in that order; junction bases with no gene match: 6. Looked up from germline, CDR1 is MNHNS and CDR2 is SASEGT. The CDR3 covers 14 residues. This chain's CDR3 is CASSSGGAIDEQFF. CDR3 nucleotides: TGTGCCAGCAGTAGCGGGGGGGCTATCGATGAGCAGTTCTTC.